These 25 T cell receptor beta chains were sequenced from one sample in a study of cytomegalovirus exposure and HLA in healthy donors. The study ran its PCR with 60 Vbeta and 13 Jbeta primers. Assay: immunoSEQ multiplex PCR; the TCRdb copy retains only in-frame clones and omits some. The table shows around 250,000 clones, with approximately 81% occurring only once. The sample was PBMCs. These receptors all stem from an older woman in good health and CMV-seropositive.

J is TRBJ2-1 and V is TRBV5-1; D is perhaps TRBD2 (5 bases). Germline CDR1 and CDR2: SGHRS and YFSETQ. The CDR3 loop spans 12 amino acids. The ends were cut back, 2 bases at V and 7 bases at J, with 7 bases in the middle. The CDR3 bases are TGCGCCAGCAGCTTTACGGGAAATGAGCAGTTCTTC. It encodes CASSFTGNEQFF.

The chain joins TRBV7-9 to TRBJ2-3; weak D call: TRBD2 (6 bases). This CDR3 is built from 19 residues. With 1 base removed from V and 1 base from J, the gap between germline ends came to 21 bases. Germline-derived CDR1 and CDR2 are SEHNR and FQNEAQ (reference sequence). CDR3 sequence reads: CASSLGVSAGKRGTDTQYF. CDR3 nucleotides: TGTGCCAGCAGCTTAGGGGTCTCCGCGGGGAAGAGGGGCACAGATACGCAGTATTTT.

The genes are TRBV5-1 and TRBJ2-1, with 12 nucleotides matching TRBD2. This CDR3 has 17 residues. V was pared by 1 base and J by 4 bases, with 6 bases of the junction left unmatched. CDR1 SGHRS and CDR2 YFSETQ come from the germline V gene. The CDR3 sequence is CASSLSPLAGGYNEQFF. CDR3 sequence (DNA): TGCGCCAGCAGCTTGTCCCCACTAGCGGGAGGTTACAATGAGCAGTTCTTC.

This CDR3 reads CAGLPGQKTNEKLFF. CDR3 nucleotide sequence: TGCGCCGGCCTTCCGGGACAGAAGACTAATGAAAAACTGTTTTTT. The chain has TRBV10-2 and TRBJ1-4, with 7 bases fitting TRBD1. V was pared by 11 bases and J by 2 bases, with 11 bases of the junction left unmatched. Per the germline V gene, CDR1 is WSHSY and CDR2 is SAAADI. The CDR3 consists of 15 residues.

This rearrangement joins TRBV6-4 to TRBJ2-3; no clear D gene. Trimming removed 2 bases from V and 3 bases from J, with 12 bases in between. Germline CDR1 MRHNA, CDR2 SNTAGT. The CDR3 length is 15 residues. In DNA, the CDR3 is TGTGCCAGCAGTGACCGGAGTAGCATGACAGATACGCAGTATTTT. This sequence encodes CASSDRSSMTDTQYF.

V and J are TRBV16 and TRBJ1-5; tentative D call: TRBD1 (5 bases). The CDR3 is 16 amino acids. V was pared by 7 bases and J by 3 bases, with 19 bases between. The germline gives CDR1 KGHSY, CDR2 FQNENV. The CDR3 loop is CASTQSPGGANQPQHF. The DNA for the CDR3 is TGTGCCAGCACTCAAAGCCCCGGGGGAGCCAATCAGCCCCAGCATTTT.

The V and J genes are TRBV19 and TRBJ1-2; tentatively, D is TRBD1 (6 bases). Germline loops: CDR1 LNHDA, CDR2 SQIVND (reference sequence). The V end lost 7 bases, the J end lost 8 bases, and 23 bases lay between the germline ends. The CDR3 is made up of 15 amino acids. The CDR3 DNA reads TGTGCCAGTATATCACCCCCTACAGGGATGAAAGGCTACACCTTC. Protein sequence: CASISPPTGMKGYTF.

CDR3 sequence reads: CASGTDYNEQFF. The DNA for the CDR3 is TGTGCCAGCGGGACAGATTACAATGAGCAGTTCTTC. The chain couples TRBV25-1 to TRBJ2-1, with 7 positions matching TRBD1. The CDR3 runs 12 residues. With V trimmed by 8 bases and J by 4 bases, 2 bases remained unmatched. CDR1 MGHDK and CDR2 SYGVNS come from the germline V gene. Based on the CDR3 plus reference TRBV25-1 and TRBJ2-1, the full variable domain is EADIYQTPRYLVIGTGKKITLECSQTMGHDKMYWYQQDPGMELHLIHYSYGVNSTEKGDLSSESTVSRIRTEHFPLTLESARPSHTSQYLCASGTDYNEQFFGPGTRLTVL.

Points on this clone: The CDR3 carries no conserved terminal phenylalanine or tryptophan, so it likely arises from a read error. This chain connects TRBV5-1 to TRBJ2-7; TRBD2 aligns across 12 bases. Germline lookup yields CDR1 SGHRS and CDR2 YFSETQ. The CDR3 runs to 16 residues. Unmatched junction bases numbered 12, after V lost 4 bases and J lost 7 bases. The CDR3 loop is CASSPRTSGVPGEQYL. CDR3 coding DNA: TGCGCCAGCAGCCCAAGGACTAGCGGGGTCCCCGGGGAGCAGTACCTC.

V is TRBV5-1 and J is TRBJ1-1; 7 positions agree with TRBD1. The CDR3 contains 15 residues. Germline CDR1 reads SGHRS; CDR2 reads YFSETQ. J lost 5 bases, V lost 2 bases, and 9 bases had no gene match. CDR3 sequence reads: CASSFLGQEGTEAFF. The CDR3 DNA sequence: TGCGCCAGCAGCTTCCTAGGACAGGAGGGGACTGAAGCTTTCTTT.

The chain has TRBV29-1 and TRBJ2-7; 7 bases agree with TRBD1. The CDR3 consists of 13 residues. J gave up 1 base and V 7 bases, and 7 bases lay outside the gene matches. Germline V gene sequence: CDR1 SQVTM, CDR2 ANQGSEA. The CDR3 coding sequence is TGCAGCGGAAGGGACAGTAATTCCTACGAGCAGTACTTC. Encoded protein: CSGRDSNSYEQYF.

In this sample, this clone turned up once. V is TRBV27 and J is TRBJ2-7, with 10 bases identical to TRBD2. From germline, CDR1 is MNHEY and CDR2 SMNVEV (reference sequence). The CDR3 spans 16 residues. Trimming took 5 bases from V and 2 from J; bases not matched to a gene: 9. The CDR3 protein is CASSHSSGRKAYEQYF. Written as DNA, the CDR3 is TGTGCCAGCAGTCATTCTAGCGGGAGAAAGGCCTACGAGCAGTACTTC.

V gene TRBV7-9 combines with J gene TRBJ2-5, with 7 nucleotides matching TRBD2. V dropped 0 bases and J dropped 5; count of bases not matched to a gene: 3. There are 14 residues in the CDR3. Germline V gives CDR1 SEHNR, CDR2 FQNEAQ (reference sequence). CDR3 protein: CASSLAGGPETQYF. For the CDR3, the DNA is TGTGCCAGCAGCTTAGCGGGAGGGCCGGAGACCCAGTACTTC. The full variable domain, with the rest looked up from reference TRBV7-9 and TRBJ2-5, is DTGVSQNPRHKITKRGQNVTFRCDPISEHNRLYWYRQTLGQGPEFLTYFQNEAQLEKSRLLSDRFSAERPKGSFSTLEIQRTEQGDSAMYLCASSLAGGPETQYFGPGTRLLVL.

Written as DNA, the CDR3 is TGCGCCAGCAGCGGGGCCCTGGCCCCGACTAGCGGGTATCGTTCGGGGTCGGAGCAGTACTTC. Translation: CASSGALAPTSGYRSGSEQYF. The rearrangement uses TRBV5-1 and TRBJ2-7; 10 bases agree with TRBD2. Looked up from germline, CDR1 is SGHRS and CDR2 is YFSETQ. CDR3 length equals 21 residues. With V trimmed by 4 bases and J by 7 bases, 29 bases remained unmatched.

V is TRBV5-6 and J is TRBJ2-5; TRBD2 matches 7 bases. Unmatched junction bases numbered 4, after V lost 5 bases and J lost 3 bases. The CDR3 runs to 13 residues. CDR1 and CDR2 (germline): SGHDT, YYEEEE. CDR3 sequence: CASSGLVEETQYF. The CDR3 nucleotides read TGTGCCAGCAGTGGACTAGTTGAAGAGACCCAGTACTTC.

The J gene is TRBJ2-7, the V gene TRBV5-4, with D tentatively TRBD2 (5 bases). The CDR3 has 14 amino acids. V lost 4 bases and J lost 3, with 14 bases in between. The V gene's germline CDR1 is SGHNT and CDR2 YYREEE (reference sequence). In DNA form, the CDR3 reads TGTGCCAGCAGCCCAAGGGCGGAGGACTACGAGCAGTACTTC. It translates to CASSPRAEDYEQYF.

This rearrangement joins TRBV7-3 to TRBJ2-5; 10 bases align to TRBD1. The germline V gene encodes CDR1 SGHTA and CDR2 FQGTGA. This CDR3 contains 15 residues. The ends lost 5 bases at V and 4 bases at J; junction bases unmatched: 7. CDR3 nucleotides: TGTGCCAGCAGCCTGGGACAGGGGATGGGAGAGACCCAGTACTTC. Residues: CASSLGQGMGETQYF.

As to this clone: Other DNA sequences in the same sample also yield this CDR3. V and J are TRBV12-5 and TRBJ2-5, with 7 bases identical to TRBD2. The J call may be mistaken, given a closer DNA end match to TRBJ2-7. The CDR3 spans 13 residues. CDR1 is LGHNT and CDR2 is FRNRAP in the germline V gene. The CDR3 protein is CASGSSGTYEQYF. Here the CDR3 DNA reads TGTGCTAGTGGTTCTAGCGGAACCTACGAGCAGTACTTC.

V gene TRBV6-5 combines with J gene TRBJ1-1; a possible D gene is TRBD1 (6 bases). Germline V gene lookup returns CDR1 MNHEY and CDR2 SVGAGI. This CDR3 spans 13 amino acids. V shed 7 bases and J shed 4 bases, with 13 bases lying between them. In nucleotides, the CDR3 is TGTGCCAGCAAGAAGGGGGTTACCACTGAAGCTTTCTTT. Translating it yields CASKKGVTTEAFF.

This chain joins TRBV2 and TRBJ2-2, with a tentative D call TRBD1 (6 bases). The CDR3 runs to 18 residues. The V end lost 4 bases, the J end lost 6 bases, and 24 bases lay between the germline ends. CDR1 SNHLY and CDR2 FYNNEI come from the germline V gene. This CDR3 is CASSGSLPLQGKSGELFF. CDR3 DNA: TGTGCCAGCAGTGGGAGCCTCCCTTTGCAGGGGAAATCCGGGGAGCTGTTTTTT.

This clone was observed a handful of times. The rearrangement joins TRBV6-1 to TRBJ1-1; D might be TRBD1 (5 bases). Germline V gene sequence: CDR1 MNHNS, CDR2 SASEGT. The CDR3 is 12 amino acids. Deletions cut 9 bases from V and 3 bases from J, with 11 bases between. The chain's CDR3 is CASPGGYTEAFF. Written as DNA, the CDR3 is TGTGCCAGTCCGGGGGGGTACACTGAAGCTTTCTTT.

CDR3 sequence reads: CASSHRTGELFF. CDR3 DNA: TGCGCCAGCAGCCACCGTACCGGGGAGCTGTTTTTT. V is TRBV4-1 and J is TRBJ2-2, with D uncertain. The germline CDR1 and CDR2 sequences are MGHRA and YSYEKL. Trimming stripped 3 bases from V and 5 bases from J, with 4 bases between. This CDR3 comprises 12 residues.

The chain carries TRBV5-1 and TRBJ1-1, with D unclear. Trimming shortened V by 0 bases and J by 6 bases, and 9 bases separated the two germline ends. Per the germline V gene, CDR1 is SGHRS and CDR2 is YFSETQ. This CDR3 spans 13 amino acids. CDR3 sequence: CASSLEREAEAFF. For the CDR3, the DNA is TGCGCCAGCAGCTTGGAGAGGGAGGCTGAAGCTTTCTTT. Based on the CDR3 plus reference TRBV5-1 and TRBJ1-1, the full variable domain is KAGVTQTPRYLIKTRGQQVTLSCSPISGHRSVSWYQQTPGQGLQFLFEYFSETQRNKGNFPGRFSGRQFSNSRSEMNVSTLELGDSALYLCASSLEREAEAFFGQGTRLTVV.

CDR3 sequence reads: CASSLQGGTYQPQHF. DNA of the CDR3: TGCGCCAGCAGCCTACAAGGTGGGACATATCAGCCCCAGCATTTT. The V call is TRBV4-1, the J call TRBJ1-5; D possibly corresponds to TRBD1 (6 bases). CDR1 is MGHRA, CDR2 YSYEKL, per germline. V dropped 4 bases and J dropped 5 bases, with 15 bases sitting between them. The CDR3 has 15 amino acids.

V gene TRBV28 combines with J gene TRBJ1-4; D unresolved. V was cut by 2 bases and J by 8 bases, with 15 bases left in between. The CDR3 contains 15 residues. Per germline, CDR1 MDHEN and CDR2 SYDVKM. As DNA, the CDR3 is TGTGCCAGCAGTTTACCGAAAAAACACGCCGAAAAACTGTTTTTT. Its translation: CASSLPKKHAEKLFF.